This T cell receptor (beta chain) is from a study of shared clonotypes between healthy human individuals. TCRdb keeps only in-frame clones here, not all; method: immunoSEQ multiplex PCR. The sample gives about 2 million clones, about 95% of which show up once; more than 0.95% is in the top ten. The naive CD8 fraction comprised CD45RO-negative cells positively selected for CCR7 and excluded terminally differentiated effector memory CD45RA+ cells. Germline V lookup: CDR1 MNHEY, CDR2 SMNVEV (reference sequence). V was pared by 6 bases and J by 0 bases, with 8 bases between. The CDR3 runs to 13 residues.

The chain is built from TRBV27 and TRBJ1-2, with unresolved D. Sequenced input: naive CD8+ T cells sorted from blood. The sequence was obtained from a man in his late teens or twenties in good health. For the CDR3, the DNA is TGTGCCAGCAGAGAGTTAACTAACTATGGCTACACCTTC. This codes for CASRELTNYGYTF.